Listed here are 7 T cell receptor beta chains from one sample, sequenced in a study of shared clonotypes between healthy human individuals (TCRdb year 2020). The library was made by the immunoSEQ multiplex PCR assay. This immuneACCESS table, as held by TCRdb, lists in-frame sequences with V and J called but not all clones. Of the missing ones, under half trace to an unresolved V gene in checked studies; the others have no known cause. The sample has 1.4 million or so clones on record, roughly 98.5% of them singletons. The ten largest clones represent about 0.35% of the sample. Specimen: naive CD4+ T cells sorted from blood. The cell subset or site label corresponds to: CD45RA+ positively selected. Receptors were obtained from a man aged 25-45 years in good health.

The chain has TRBV5-4 and TRBJ2-2; perhaps TRBD2 as D (5 bases). The germline gives CDR1 SGHNT, CDR2 YYREEE (reference sequence). The CDR3 is made up of 14 amino acids. Between the trimmed V and J ends, which lost 4 bases and 2 bases, there was a span of 9 bases. The chain's CDR3 is CASSRGLNTGELFF. In nucleotides, the CDR3 is TGTGCCAGCAGCCGAGGACTCAACACCGGGGAGCTGTTTTTT.

The rearrangement joins TRBV6-1 to TRBJ2-7, with 9 bases aligning to TRBD1. V was pared by 8 bases and J by 3 bases, with 11 bases of the junction left unmatched. CDR3 length: 15 amino acids. CDR1 is MNHNS and CDR2 is SASEGT in the germline V gene. This CDR3 reads CASGKLPGQGYEQYF. Written as DNA, the CDR3 is TGTGCCAGCGGAAAATTACCGGGACAGGGCTACGAGCAGTACTTC.

This rearrangement joins TRBV18 to TRBJ2-7; D perhaps matches TRBD1 (7 bases). Trimming took off 4 bases at V and 0 bases at J, with 25 bases between the two ends. This CDR3 has 19 residues. Germline CDR1 and CDR2: KGHSH and LQKENI. Here the CDR3 reads CASSRLAGQTTKTSYEQYF. CDR3 sequence (DNA): TGTGCCAGCTCACGGTTGGCGGGACAGACTACAAAAACCTCCTACGAGCAGTACTTC.

V is TRBV5-1 and J is TRBJ2-5; D could derive from TRBD1 or TRBD2 (5 bases each). The germline gives CDR1 SGHRS, CDR2 YFSETQ. The CDR3 is 14 residues long. With 3 bases removed from V and 1 base from J, the gap between germline ends came to 10 bases. CDR3 residues: CASSSGTLQETQYF. The CDR3 region has the DNA TGCGCCAGCAGCTCCGGGACGCTCCAAGAGACCCAGTACTTC.

The rearrangement joins TRBV10-1 to TRBJ2-1; D is uncertain. Germline V CDR1 and CDR2: WNHNN, SYGVQD (reference sequence). Trimming took off 2 bases at V and 6 bases at J, with 5 bases between the two ends. The CDR3 runs 12 residues. The chain's CDR3 is CASSERVNEQFF. In DNA, the CDR3 is TGCGCCAGCAGTGAGAGGGTCAATGAGCAGTTCTTC.

The CDR3 DNA sequence: TGTGCCAGTAGTTCCCGGACCTACGAGCAGTACTTC. Protein sequence: CASSSRTYEQYF. The chain combines TRBV19 with TRBJ2-7; no clear D gene. CDR1 and CDR2 from the germline V gene are LNHDA and SQIVND (reference sequence). The length of the CDR3 is 12 residues. With 5 bases removed from V and 2 bases from J, the gap between germline ends came to 7 bases.

This clone was seen a single time. This sequence joins TRBV6-1 and TRBJ2-1; 12 bases align to TRBD2. The CDR3 covers 17 residues. V gave up 1 base and J gave up 9 bases; unmatched junction bases: 10. The germline V gene has CDR1 MNHNS and CDR2 SASEGT. This CDR3 is CASSEERLAGVVGEQFF. DNA of the CDR3: TGTGCCAGCAGTGAAGAACGACTAGCGGGAGTGGTTGGTGAGCAGTTCTTC.